Listed here is a single T cell receptor (beta chain). Its antigen remains unidentified. The record has no base qualities; no much larger clone is one base away. These data come from a study of T cell responses to AZD1222 COVID-19 vaccine (dated by TCRdb to the early 2020s). Regarding the research as a whole: AZD1222 recipients whose second dose came at about 4 weeks and those whose second dose came at about 12 weeks were combined into one group, since spike-specific TCR depth and breadth did not differ between the two schedules. Trial participants were enrolled by age into subgroups of 18-55, 56-69 and 70-plus years, and around 140, 26 and 57 TCR-sequenced participants, respectively, were included in these subgroups. A total of about 230 trial participants underwent TCR sequencing, of whom roughly 210 received two doses of AZD1222 and some 26 received two doses of the MenACWY control vaccine. Overall results and qualifications from the work: The 56-69-year group was small, and its depth increase did not reach significance, likely because of low power. Only five to seven AZD1222 recipients were SARS-CoV-2 seropositive at baseline, limiting conclusions about previously exposed vaccinees. No day 14 peak-response samples were available, so repertoires were characterized only after the peak T cell response. The whole spike protein was spanned by vaccine-associated CD4 TCRs, and dominant responses were seen in regions 160-218 and 743-854. Reportedly, almost half of the unique spike-specific TCRs recognized epitopes lying outside the regions that are mutated in the B.1.351 and B.1.1.7 variants. Participants were mostly white British, with more females than males. The authors suggested clonal diversity may have been underestimated. Spike-specific TCR breadth and depth rose significantly after two AZD1222 doses compared with day 0 and with MenACWY recipients.

The CDR3 covers 12 residues, taking in both the cysteine and the phenylalanine. Solely the CDR3 DNA is kept, with 36 bases framed from the first base. CDR1 is given as SGHKS and CDR2 as YYEKEE, both from the germline V gene (reference sequence). V has 5 bases trimmed and J has 6 bases trimmed; junction bases matching no gene number 5. The time point label on this specimen signifies: baseline before first vaccination. The vaccinee samples were drawn from two UK trials, COV001 and COV002, one of which was a single-blind randomized controlled phase 2/3 trial testing AZD1222 (ChAdOx1 nCoV-19) in healthy adults. For TCRbeta chain sequencing, PBMC samples from trial participants were taken at day 0 and at day 28 after the second dose. The CDR3 regions of human TCRbeta chains were analyzed by immunosequencing. Regarding the original processing steps: Repertoire TCRs were matched against a reference library of SARS-CoV-2-specific TCRs generated with the MIRA antigen-specificity platform. Breadth was defined as the fraction of unique TCRs that were SARS-CoV-2-associated. Depth was defined as the fraction of total T cells that were SARS-CoV-2-associated. Using the MIRA data, each spike-specific TCR was assigned both to the spike region to which the TCR was reactive and to a CD4 or CD8 class. Log10-transformed breadth and depth values were compared by one-way ANOVA with Sidak's multiple comparisons tests. Not all clones reach the TCRdb copy of this immuneACCESS table, which keeps in-frame sequences only. Checked studies attribute under half of the gap to unresolved V genes and leave the rest unexplained. V and J calls and clone size are copied from that table; D and trimming were computed from the DNA. Within this sample are over 100,000 clones, with roughly 90% of them counted one time only. The ten largest make up about 3.5% of the sample.

The TCR was taken from an adult in good health. In this chain, TRBV5-5 is recombined with TRBJ2-7, and 7 junctional nucleotides match TRBD1. Here the sequenced sample was peripheral blood, taken on day 0 of AZD1222 vaccination. CDR3 region: CASRPTGPEQYF. In nucleotide form, the sequence is TGTGCCAGCAGACCGACAGGGCCCGAGCAGTACTTC.